The source of this T cell receptor beta chain is a study of T-cell memory formation after mild COVID-19. One entry per CDR3 protein results from TCRdb running MiXCR on the 5' RACE reads. In the table there are approximately 200,000 distinct CDR3 sequences, around 16% of which are singletons. The CDR3 is made up of 14 amino acids. Trimming took 4 bases from V and 3 from J; bases not matched to a gene: 7. The germline V gene encodes CDR1 SGDLS and CDR2 YYNGEE. What was sequenced was PBMCs or a T cell subset sorted from them (not recorded which). The sequence derives from an adult woman who had mild COVID-19 (a few samples of this study predate the infection). Cell type and time point are not known. The chain is built from TRBV9 and TRBJ2-7; 7 positions agree with TRBD1. CDR3: CASSPGQSFYEQYF. The CDR3 coding sequence is TGTGCCAGCAGCCCGGGACAGAGCTTCTACGAGCAGTACTTC.